A selection of T cell receptor beta chains follows, all from one sample in a study of cytomegalovirus exposure and HLA in healthy donors. Repertoires were generated with immunoSEQ multiplex PCR, while TCRdb's copy carries only in-frame clones and drops some. Its table records roughly 100,000 clones. Sample: PBMCs. These receptors were obtained from a man aged 40-55 years in good health and CMV-seronegative. CDR3s include the opening cysteine and the closing phenylalanine or tryptophan. Each record gives: D gene, J gene, V gene, CDR3 protein, CDR3 DNA. A D gene is named only where the DNA matches it firmly.

>TRBD2|TRBJ2-7|TRBV7-2
CASSWHGTSVYEQYF
TGTGCCAGCAGCTGGCATGGGACTAGCGTCTACGAGCAGTACTTC
>NA|TRBJ2-1|TRBV5-4
CASSLQREQFF
TGTGCCAGCAGCTTGCAGCGGGAGCAGTTCTTC
>NA|TRBJ2-7|TRBV14
CASSPFPGEGVNEQYF
TGTGCCAGCAGCCCATTCCCGGGAGAAGGGGTTAACGAGCAGTACTTC
>TRBD1|TRBJ2-2|TRBV7-9
CASSLGTGSNTGELFF
TGTGCCAGCAGCTTGGGGACAGGATCGAACACCGGGGAGCTGTTTTTT
>TRBD2|TRBJ2-5|TRBV5-6
CASNRGGPETQYF
TGTGCCAGCAACCGGGGGGGCCCCGAGACCCAGTACTTC
>NA|TRBJ2-7|TRBV27
CASSLIGDTTTYEQYF
TGTGCCAGCAGTTTAATAGGGGACACCACTACCTACGAGCAGTACTTC
>NA|TRBJ2-5|TRBV5-8
CASSLVPASQGETQYF
TGTGCCAGCAGCTTGGTTCCGGCGTCTCAGGGAGAGACCCAGTACTTC
>NA|TRBJ2-5|TRBV21-1
CASFGDRDETQYF
TGTGCCAGCTTTGGGGACAGGGACGAGACCCAGTACTTC
>TRBD2|TRBJ2-5|TRBV9
CASSVARTSGSSRETQYF
TGTGCCAGCAGCGTAGCTAGGACTAGCGGGTCTAGCCGGGAGACCCAGTACTTC
>NA|TRBJ2-1|TRBV7-8
CASSPRMTAGQFF
TGTGCCAGCAGCCCTAGGATGACCGCCGGGCAGTTCTTC
>TRBD1|TRBJ2-5|TRBV5-1
CASSFFPGQGETQYF
TGCGCCAGCAGCTTTTTCCCGGGACAGGGAGAGACCCAGTACTTC
>TRBD2|TRBJ2-5|TRBV19
CASSASGGFGETQYF
TGTGCCAGTAGTGCTAGCGGGGGTTTCGGAGAGACCCAGTACTTC
>TRBD1|TRBJ1-2|TRBV2
CASILGQRYGYTF
TGTGCCAGCATATTGGGACAGAGATATGGCTACACCTTC
>NA|TRBJ2-7|TRBV5-6
CASSSDNYEQYF
TGTGCCAGCAGTTCGGACAACTACGAGCAGTACTTC
>NA|TRBJ1-4|TRBV6-5
CASTARIATNEKLFF
TGTGCCAGCACCGCCAGGATCGCAACTAATGAAAAACTGTTTTTT
>NA|TRBJ2-1|TRBV19
CASSERIFHEQFF
TGTGCCAGTAGTGAGAGGATCTTCCATGAGCAGTTCTTC
>NA|TRBJ2-3|TRBV9
CASSPPREADTQYF
TGTGCCAGCAGCCCCCCCAGAGAGGCAGATACGCAGTATTTT
>TRBD2|TRBJ2-1|TRBV7-8
CASSLQSAGGPFF
TGTGCCAGCAGCTTACAGTCAGCGGGAGGGCCGTTCTTC
>TRBD1|TRBJ2-2|TRBV19
CASSTRTGASNTGELFF
TGTGCCAGTAGTACACGGACAGGAGCTTCGAACACCGGGGAGCTGTTTTTT
>NA|TRBJ1-2|TRBV30
CAGGGKSNYGYTF
TGTGCCGGGGGGGGGAAATCTAACTATGGCTACACCTTC
>TRBD1|TRBJ2-3|TRBV5-1
CASSFLTAGTGSTDTQYF
TGCGCCAGCAGCTTCTTAACGGCCGGGACAGGTAGCACAGATACGCAGTATTTT
>NA|TRBJ2-1|TRBV21-1
CASSRFSIHEQFF
TGTGCCAGCAGCAGATTTAGTATTCATGAGCAGTTCTTC
>TRBD1|TRBJ1-1|TRBV27
CASSSRWTGFGEAFF
TGTGCCAGCAGTTCACGATGGACAGGGTTCGGTGAAGCTTTCTTT